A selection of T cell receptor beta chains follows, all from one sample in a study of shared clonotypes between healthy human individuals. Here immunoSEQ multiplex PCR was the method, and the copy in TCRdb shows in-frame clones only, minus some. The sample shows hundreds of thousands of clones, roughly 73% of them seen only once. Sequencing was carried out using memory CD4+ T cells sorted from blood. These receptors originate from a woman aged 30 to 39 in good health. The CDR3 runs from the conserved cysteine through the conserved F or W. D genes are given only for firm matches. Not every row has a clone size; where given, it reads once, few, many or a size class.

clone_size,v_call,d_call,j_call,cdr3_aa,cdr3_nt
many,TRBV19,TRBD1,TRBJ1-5,CASSAIDRVHQPQHF,TGTGCCAGTAGTGCAATCGACAGGGTCCACCAGCCCCAGCATTTT
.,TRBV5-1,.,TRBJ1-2,CASSLGQRANYGYTF,TGCGCCAGCAGCTTGGGGCAGAGAGCTAACTATGGCTACACCTTC
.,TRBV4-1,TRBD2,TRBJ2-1,CASSQDPSGPREQFF,TGCGCCAGCAGCCAAGATCCTAGCGGGCCCAGAGAGCAGTTCTTC
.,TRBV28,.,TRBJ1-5,CASSAPGQPQHF,TGTGCCAGCAGTGCGCCCGGTCAGCCCCAGCATTTT
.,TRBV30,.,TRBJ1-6,CAWSGGVVYNSPLHF,TGTGCCTGGAGTGGAGGGGTTGTCTATAATTCACCCCTCCACTTT
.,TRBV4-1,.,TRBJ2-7,CASSQTPEGYEQYF,TGCGCCAGCAGTCAAACACCGGAGGGTTACGAGCAGTACTTC
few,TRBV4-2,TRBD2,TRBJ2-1,CASSQTAAGGINNEQFF,TGTGCCAGCAGCCAAACTGCAGCGGGAGGAATTAACAATGAGCAGTTCTTC
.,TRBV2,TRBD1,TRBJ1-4,CASSRTGTGEKIGEKLFF,TGTGCCAGCAGTCGAACCGGGACAGGCGAAAAGATTGGTGAAAAACTGTTTTTT
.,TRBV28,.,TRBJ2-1,CASSLTFRGWEQFF,TGTGCCAGCAGTTTAACCTTCAGGGGCTGGGAGCAGTTCTTC
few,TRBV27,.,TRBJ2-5,CASRRLTGPGETQYF,TGTGCCAGCAGAAGACTCACAGGACCCGGAGAGACCCAGTACTTC
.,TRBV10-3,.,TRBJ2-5,CAISERGTKETQYF,TGTGCCATCAGTGAGAGGGGAACTAAAGAGACCCAGTACTTC
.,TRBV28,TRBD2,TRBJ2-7,CASSPLAGAFEQYF,TGTGCCAGCAGCCCATTAGCGGGAGCCTTCGAGCAGTACTTC
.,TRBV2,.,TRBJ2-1,CASSDSGIEQFF,TGTGCCAGCAGCGACTCAGGGATTGAGCAGTTCTTC
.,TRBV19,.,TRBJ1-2,CASSIYPVSIYGYTF,TGTGCCAGTAGTATTTATCCGGTTTCTATCTATGGCTACACCTTC
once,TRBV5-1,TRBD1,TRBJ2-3,CASSRSDGTGSTDTQYF,TGCGCCAGCAGCCGAAGCGATGGGACAGGGAGCACAGATACGCAGTATTTT
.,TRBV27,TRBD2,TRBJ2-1,CASRARARQGLAGGPYHNEQFF,TGTGCCAGCAGGGCACGGGCCCGGCAGGGACTAGCGGGAGGGCCGTACCACAATGAGCAGTTCTTC
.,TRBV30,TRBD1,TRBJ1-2,CAWSGRAGGFNGYTF,TGTGCCTGGAGTGGGAGGGCAGGGGGTTTCAATGGCTACACCTTC
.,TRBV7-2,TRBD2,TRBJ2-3,CASSLMGLAGTDTQYF,TGTGCCAGCAGCCTAATGGGACTAGCCGGCACAGATACGCAGTATTTT
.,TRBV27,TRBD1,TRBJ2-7,CASSSMDRAYEQYF,TGTGCCAGCAGCTCAATGGACAGGGCTTACGAGCAGTACTTC
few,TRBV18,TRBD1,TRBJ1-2,CASSHTDGGGDGYTF,TGTGCCAGCTCGCACACGGATGGAGGGGGCGATGGCTACACCTTC
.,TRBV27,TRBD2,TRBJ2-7,CASGLAGPFYEQYF,TGTGCCAGCGGACTAGCGGGGCCTTTCTACGAGCAGTACTTC
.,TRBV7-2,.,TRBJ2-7,CASSQRAGDYEQYF,TGTGCCAGCAGCCAGAGAGCAGGGGACTACGAGCAGTACTTC
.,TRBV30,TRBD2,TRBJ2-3,CAWSGTSGGSTDTQYF,TGTGCCTGGAGTGGCACTAGCGGGGGGAGCACAGATACGCAGTATTTT
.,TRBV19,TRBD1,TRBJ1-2,CASGGQGFDGSLYTF,TGTGCCAGTGGGGGACAGGGTTTTGATGGGTCCCTCTACACCTTC
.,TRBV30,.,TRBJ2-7,CAWRGGWYEQYF,TGTGCCTGGAGAGGGGGGTGGTACGAGCAGTACTTC
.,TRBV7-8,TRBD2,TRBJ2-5,CASRGTSVGQETQYF,TGTGCCAGCAGGGGGACTAGCGTAGGGCAAGAGACCCAGTACTTC
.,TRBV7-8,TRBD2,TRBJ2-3,CASSLFSGGDTQYF,TGTGCCAGCAGCTTATTTAGCGGGGGGGATACGCAGTATTTT
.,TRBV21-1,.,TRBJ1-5,CASSKSLAPSTLEGNQPQHF,TGTGCCAGCAGCAAATCTCTGGCCCCTTCGACCCTAGAGGGCAATCAGCCCCAGCATTTT
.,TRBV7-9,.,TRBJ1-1,CASSSATWTEAFF,TGTGCCAGCAGCTCGGCTACGTGGACTGAAGCTTTCTTT
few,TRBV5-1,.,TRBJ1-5,CASSRTGSQPQHF,TGCGCCAGCAGCCGAACCGGGAGTCAGCCCCAGCATTTT
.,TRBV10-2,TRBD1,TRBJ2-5,CASSESTGGETQYF,TGCGCCAGCAGTGAGTCGACAGGGGGGGAGACCCAGTACTTC
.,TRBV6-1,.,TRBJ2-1,CASIQRIGGYNEQFF,TGTGCCAGCATCCAGCGGATAGGGGGGTACAATGAGCAGTTCTTC
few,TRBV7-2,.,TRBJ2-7,CASTYQRDSYEQYF,TGTGCCAGCACCTACCAGCGCGATTCCTACGAGCAGTACTTC
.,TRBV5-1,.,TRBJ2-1,CASSLARSSYNEQFF,TGCGCCAGCAGCTTGGCTAGGAGCTCCTACAATGAGCAGTTCTTC
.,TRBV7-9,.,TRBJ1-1,CASSLGTANTEAFF,TGTGCCAGCAGCTTGGGAACCGCGAACACTGAAGCTTTCTTT
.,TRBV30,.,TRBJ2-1,CAWGRQPIYNEQFF,TGTGCCTGGGGACGTCAACCGATTTACAATGAGCAGTTCTTC
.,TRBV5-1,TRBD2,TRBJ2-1,CASSVRLAIYNEQFF,TGCGCCAGCAGCGTAAGACTAGCGATTTACAATGAGCAGTTCTTC
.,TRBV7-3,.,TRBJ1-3,CASSLFGPDSGNTIYF,TGTGCCAGCAGCTTATTCGGCCCCGACTCTGGAAACACCATATATTTT
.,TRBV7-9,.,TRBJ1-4,CASSSQNNEKLFF,TGTGCCAGCAGCTCCCAGAACAATGAAAAACTGTTTTTT
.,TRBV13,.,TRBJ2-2,CASSVRSRIANTGELFF,TGTGCCAGCAGCGTCAGGAGCCGGATAGCGAACACCGGGGAGCTGTTTTTT
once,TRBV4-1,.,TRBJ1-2,CASSQGRWGYTF,TGCGCCAGCAGCCAAGGACGCTGGGGCTACACCTTC
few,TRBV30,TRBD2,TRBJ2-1,CAWSVMGRLAGRVEQFF,TGTGCCTGGAGTGTGATGGGTAGACTAGCGGGACGTGTTGAGCAGTTCTTC
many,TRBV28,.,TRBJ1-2,CASRVRGVYGYTF,TGTGCCAGCAGGGTCAGGGGAGTCTATGGCTACACCTTC
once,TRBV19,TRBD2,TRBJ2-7,CASSIVAGTSGDYEQYF,TGTGCCAGTAGTATAGTAGCTGGGACTAGCGGGGACTACGAGCAGTACTTC
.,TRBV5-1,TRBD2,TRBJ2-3,CASSLSGSFDTQYF,TGCGCCAGCAGCTTGAGCGGGAGTTTCGATACGCAGTATTTT
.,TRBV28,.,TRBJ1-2,CASSLLQGVGGGYTF,TGTGCCAGCAGCCTCCTCCAGGGAGTCGGTGGTGGCTACACCTTC
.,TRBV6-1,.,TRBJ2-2,CARAGPARGGGELFF,TGTGCCAGGGCAGGGCCCGCCAGGGGGGGCGGGGAGCTGTTTTTT
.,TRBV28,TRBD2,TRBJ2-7,CASSIHRGSGGREQYF,TGTGCCAGCAGCATTCACCGGGGGAGCGGGGGTAGGGAGCAGTACTTC
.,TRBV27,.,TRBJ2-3,CASSPAHGIKGTDTQYF,TGTGCCAGCAGTCCAGCCCACGGGATCAAAGGCACAGATACGCAGTATTTT
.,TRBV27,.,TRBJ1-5,CASSQGPDLSQHF,TGTGCCAGCAGTCAGGGGCCCGATTTGTCCCAGCATTTT
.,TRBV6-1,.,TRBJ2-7,CASSDPADRQSYEQYF,TGTGCCAGCAGTGATCCCGCGGACCGTCAATCCTACGAGCAGTACTTC
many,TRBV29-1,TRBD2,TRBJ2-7,CSVVAGVGSYEQYF,TGCAGCGTTGTGGCGGGGGTTGGCTCCTACGAGCAGTACTTC
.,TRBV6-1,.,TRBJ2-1,CASSEGQNLYNEQFF,TGTGCCAGCAGTGAAGGGCAGAATCTTTACAATGAGCAGTTCTTC
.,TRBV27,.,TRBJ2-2,CASSLSNLNTGELFF,TGTGCCAGCAGTTTATCGAACCTAAACACCGGGGAGCTGTTTTTT
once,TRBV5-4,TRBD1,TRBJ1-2,CASSLGRDRDFARRGYTF,TGTGCCAGCAGCTTGGGCCGGGACAGGGACTTTGCGCGGCGGGGCTACACCTTC
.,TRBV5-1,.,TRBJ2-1,CASSETLNEQFF,TGCGCCAGCAGCGAGACCCTCAATGAGCAGTTCTTC
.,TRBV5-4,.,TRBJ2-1,CASSWGVGQNNEQFF,TGTGCCAGCAGCTGGGGGGTCGGGCAGAACAATGAGCAGTTCTTC
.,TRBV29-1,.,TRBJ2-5,CSVDFERNQETQYF,TGCAGCGTTGACTTTGAGAGGAATCAAGAGACCCAGTACTTC
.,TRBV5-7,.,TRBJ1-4,CASSPEGLREKLFF,TGTGCCAGCAGCCCAGAGGGCCTCCGGGAAAAACTGTTTTTT